This TCR beta chain stems from a study of response to subunit inactivated influenza vaccine. Study conclusions and caveats: The authors put forward the suggestion that each seasonal influenza vaccination may bring in only a limited number of new T cells.

This clonotype was counted between two and nine times. Its antigen is not identified. Each CDR3 protein gets one entry after TCRdb re-called the RT-PCR reads with MiXCR. In the table there are about 500,000 distinct CDR3 sequences, approximately 15% of which are singletons. Between the trimmed V and J ends, which lost 4 bases and 5 bases, there was a span of 10 bases. The germline CDR1 and CDR2 sequences are SGHRS and YFSETQ. The CDR3 runs to 13 residues. Here the sequenced sample was CD4+ T cells sorted from PBMCs, taken less than 30 months after vaccination. The V call is TRBV5-1, the J call TRBJ2-1; TRBD2 is a possible D gene (6 bases). This receptor was identified in a man aged 50 to 69 who received an inactivated influenza vaccine. CDR3 protein: CASSVGLHNEQFF. The CDR3 bases are TGCGCCAGCAGCGTGGGACTTCACAATGAGCAGTTCTTC.